This paragraph reports one TCR beta chain. Per germline, CDR1 SGDLS and CDR2 YYNGEE. Between the trimmed V and J ends, which lost 4 bases and 5 bases, there was a span of 21 bases. The CDR3 contains 17 residues. TCRdb used MiXCR to reprocess the 5' RACE reads, holding one entry per CDR3 protein. Altogether some 320,000 distinct CDR3 sequences are present, 13% to 15% being singletons, with the ten largest covering roughly 23%. The sample comes from a study of T-cell memory formation after mild COVID-19. Study at large: TCR clusters were mostly donor specific.

Material for sequencing was PBMCs or a T cell subset sorted from them (not recorded which). The TCR comes from a man in his late teens or twenties who had mild COVID-19 (a few samples of this study predate the infection). Cell type and time point are not known. The J gene is TRBJ2-2, the V gene TRBV9, with D possibly called TRBD1 or TRBD2 (6 bases each). The CDR3 DNA is TGTGCCAGCAGCTCCAACATGGGGGGCAGGAAGACCGGGGAGCTGTTTTTT. Residues: CASSSNMGGRKTGELFF.